These T cell receptor beta chains were read from a single sample in a study of blood T cells in healthy people across ages. TCRdb re-called the 5' RACE reads with MiXCR, one entry per CDR3 protein. This repertoire shows about 800,000 distinct CDR3 sequences, roughly 64% found once; its top ten account for about 20%. The specimen was blood. The receptor set was obtained from a man aged 25 to 45 in good health. Both conserved end residues are part of each CDR3. Fields, in order: V gene, D gene, J gene, clone size, CDR3 DNA, CDR3 protein. D genes are given only for firm matches. Clone size is given for some rows only: seen once, a few or many times, or a class if the clone is expanded.

TRBV9	-	TRBJ2-3	few	TGTGCCAGCAGCGTAGAACCCCTCCCGGCGACAGGGAGGCGCACAGATACGCAGTATTTT	CASSVEPLPATGRRTDTQYF
TRBV13	-	TRBJ2-1	-	TGTGCCAGCAGCTTATCGGCCTCAGGGCTGGATGAGCAGTTCTTC	CASSLSASGLDEQFF
TRBV19	-	TRBJ2-3	-	TGTGCCAGTAGTGTAGCCCGGTTCACAGATACGCAGTATTTT	CASSVARFTDTQYF
TRBV4-2	-	TRBJ1-2	-	TGTGCCAGCAGCCAAGAATCACGGAGCTATGGCTACACCTTC	CASSQESRSYGYTF
TRBV6-1	-	TRBJ1-2	once	TGTGCCAGCAGTGAACTACCGCGGGGAGATAACCATGGCTACACCTTC	CASSELPRGDNHGYTF
TRBV11-2	TRBD2	TRBJ2-2	-	TGTGCCAGCAGCATGAGCGGGAGGGCCCACACCGGGGAGCTGTTTTTT	CASSMSGRAHTGELFF
TRBV6-8	-	TRBJ1-1	-	TGTGCCAGCAGTTCCGGGTGGTATCAGGCCGAGAACACTGAAGCTTTCTTT	CASSSGWYQAENTEAFF
TRBV6-5	-	TRBJ1-1	many	TGTGCCAGCAGCCGTCTCAGGGAGAACACTGAAGCTTTCTTT	CASSRLRENTEAFF
TRBV9	-	TRBJ1-1	-	TGTGCCAGCAGCGCCCCGGGGGCGCGGACTGAAGCTTTCTTT	CASSAPGARTEAFF
TRBV28	-	TRBJ2-1	-	TGTGCCAGCAGTTTACCTCGGGCTCGGCAGTTCTTC	CASSLPRARQFF
TRBV4-2	-	TRBJ2-5	-	TGTGCCAGCAGCCAAGATAGGCAGAAGACCCAGTACTTC	CASSQDRQKTQYF
TRBV6-5	-	TRBJ2-7	-	TGTGCCAGCAGTTACTCAAAACAGGCCGACTACGAGCAGTACTTC	CASSYSKQADYEQYF
TRBV10-2	TRBD1	TRBJ1-1	-	TGCGCCAGCGGTCGGACAGGGAGCACTGAAGCTTTCTTT	CASGRTGSTEAFF
TRBV3-1	-	TRBJ2-5	-	TGTGCCAGCAGCCAATGGGACCCTAAAGAGACCCAGTACTTC	CASSQWDPKETQYF
TRBV28	-	TRBJ1-1	-	TGTGCCAGCAGTTTAAAAAGAGGGGGGACTTTCTTT	CASSLKRGGTFF
TRBV29-1	-	TRBJ2-7	-	TGCAGCGTTGAGGGTAGGAGAGGTTCCTACGAGCAGTACTTC	CSVEGRRGSYEQYF
TRBV3-1	TRBD1	TRBJ1-1	-	TGTGCCAGCAGCCGAGTGGACAGGGACACTGAAGCTTTCTTT	CASSRVDRDTEAFF
TRBV20-1	TRBD1	TRBJ2-5	-	TGCAGTGCTAGAGATGCCTCCAGGGGGGAGACCCAGTACTTC	CSARDASRGETQYF
TRBV2	-	TRBJ2-5	-	TGTGCCAGCAGGCAGGAGGGGTCCACACAAGAGACCCAGTACTTC	CASRQEGSTQETQYF
TRBV20-1	TRBD2	TRBJ2-1	-	TGCAGTGCTAGGGACCTTAGCGGGAGGGGACGTTCCAATGAGCAGTTCTTC	CSARDLSGRGRSNEQFF
TRBV5-1	-	TRBJ2-6	-	TGCGCCAGCAGCACTGTGGGGAGTCTAGGCTCTGGGGCCAACGTCCTGACTTTC	CASSTVGSLGSGANVLTF
TRBV20-1	-	TRBJ2-4	-	TGCAGTGCTAGAGACGTACAGGGAGGCAAAAACATTCAGTACTTC	CSARDVQGGKNIQYF
TRBV28	-	TRBJ2-7	few	TGTGCCAGCAGGATGAGCTCCTACGAGCAGTACTTC	CASRMSSYEQYF
TRBV28	-	TRBJ2-3	-	TGTGCCAGTTGGGCCCCGGGAGATACGCGGTATTTT	CASWAPGDTRYF
TRBV10-3	TRBD1	TRBJ2-7	few	TGTGCCATCAGTGAAGGGACAGGATTCGACGAGCAGTACTTC	CAISEGTGFDEQYF
TRBV7-2	-	TRBJ1-4	-	TGTGCCAGCAGCCAGTTATCAACTAATGAAAAACTGTTTTTT	CASSQLSTNEKLFF
TRBV12-3/TRBV12-4	-	TRBJ1-2	-	TGTGCCAGCAGTCTACAGGGAAAACCCTATGGCTACACCTTC	CASSLQGKPYGYTF
TRBV5-1	-	TRBJ2-3	few	TGCGCCAGCACCGTTGACAGTCCTAGCACAGATACGCAGTATTTT	CASTVDSPSTDTQYF
TRBV6-1	-	TRBJ1-1	-	TGTGCCACATTCCCCCACGCGGGGCTCGAGAACACTGAAGCTTTCTTT	CATFPHAGLENTEAFF
TRBV12-3/TRBV12-4	-	TRBJ1-4	few	TGTGCCAGCAGCAATCCCCCCGGGGCCTACAGTAATGAAAAACTGTTTTTT	CASSNPPGAYSNEKLFF
TRBV27	TRBD2	TRBJ2-1	-	TGTGCCAGCAGTTTATTAGCTAGCGGCATTAATGAGCAGTTCTTC	CASSLLASGINEQFF
TRBV7-9	TRBD2	TRBJ2-2	-	TGTGCCAGCAGCACCCCCCTAGCGGGAGGGCTCGGGGAGCTGTTTTTT	CASSTPLAGGLGELFF
TRBV27	TRBD1	TRBJ1-2	-	TGTGCCAGCCGCCCATGGGGCAGGGGGCAAGGAAACTATGGCTACACCTTC	CASRPWGRGQGNYGYTF
TRBV7-2	-	TRBJ2-5	-	TGTACCAGCAGCTCCGGGCCGAGAGGGGAGACCCAGTACTTC	CTSSSGPRGETQYF
TRBV4-3	TRBD2	TRBJ2-7	-	TGCGCCAGCAGCGACGTGGCGGGAGGATCCTACGAGCAGTACTTC	CASSDVAGGSYEQYF
TRBV20-1	-	TRBJ1-5	-	TGCAGTGCTAAAGTAGCAGGGGATCAGCCCCAGCATTTT	CSAKVAGDQPQHF
TRBV12-3/TRBV12-4	-	TRBJ2-3	-	TGTGCCAGCAGTTATCCATCCAGGGGGGCACTTACAGATACGCAGTATTTT	CASSYPSRGALTDTQYF
TRBV5-6	-	TRBJ2-1	-	TGTGCCAGCAGACAGAGTAGGAGCTCCTACAATGAGCAGTTCTTC	CASRQSRSSYNEQFF
TRBV25-1	-	TRBJ1-1	-	TGTGCCAGCAGTGAATACACAGAATACACTGAAGCTTTCTTT	CASSEYTEYTEAFF
TRBV6-5	-	TRBJ2-5	-	TGTGCCAGCAGTTACTCTTCGATGGGTGGAGCGGCCCAGTACTTC	CASSYSSMGGAAQYF
TRBV7-2	-	TRBJ2-3	once	TGTGCCAGCAGCTTATCTAGCACGGGGAAAAGAACTAGCACAGATACGCAGTATTTT	CASSLSSTGKRTSTDTQYF
TRBV20-1	-	TRBJ2-5	-	TGCAGTGGAGCAGGGGTAACGTTTTTTGAGACCCAGTACTTC	CSGAGVTFFETQYF
TRBV7-2	-	TRBJ2-5	-	TGTGCCAGCAGCCGTCAGGCGACCCGAGGGGAGACCCAGTACTTC	CASSRQATRGETQYF
TRBV6-1	-	TRBJ2-7	-	TGTGCCAGCAGTGAAGGACTGTACCCCTACGAGCAGTACTTC	CASSEGLYPYEQYF
TRBV20-1	-	TRBJ2-5	-	TGCAGTGCTAGGGGATACCAAACTAGGAGCCAAGAGACCCAGTACTTC	CSARGYQTRSQETQYF
TRBV7-2	-	TRBJ2-3	-	TGTGCCAGCAGCCCGTGGCTCCCCACAGATACGCAGTATTTT	CASSPWLPTDTQYF
TRBV6-5	-	TRBJ2-1	once	TGTGCCAGCAGCTACGACCCCCTGGCAGCGCTGGGCTCCTACAATGAGCAGTTCTTC	CASSYDPLAALGSYNEQFF
TRBV7-2	-	TRBJ2-6	-	TGTGCCAGCAGTCTTAACCAGGGGGCCAACGTCCTGACTTTC	CASSLNQGANVLTF
TRBV11-1	-	TRBJ2-7	-	TGTGCCAGCAGCCCTCGTGGGGGACTGCCCGGGGGCGAGCAGTACTTC	CASSPRGGLPGGEQYF
TRBV7-6	-	TRBJ1-4	-	TGTGCCAGCAGCAAGACAGGTCGTGAAAAACTGTTTTTT	CASSKTGREKLFF
TRBV4-1	-	TRBJ2-1	-	TGCGCCAGCAGCCATCCGGGCTCAGAGGGCAAGTTCTTC	CASSHPGSEGKFF
TRBV24-1	TRBD1	TRBJ2-1	few	TGTGCCACCAGTGACCGGGGACAGGGGGCAGTCAATGAGCAGTTCTTC	CATSDRGQGAVNEQFF
TRBV7-2	TRBD1	TRBJ2-5	many	TGTGCCAGCAGCGCCCAGGGGGCGCTGGAGCAGTACTTC	CASSAQGALEQYF
TRBV12-3/TRBV12-4	-	TRBJ2-3	-	TGTGCCAGTGCCCGAGGTCCCACAGATACGCAGTATTTT	CASARGPTDTQYF
TRBV5-1	TRBD1	TRBJ2-5	-	TGCGCCAGCAGCGGTGGGACAGGGACCAAAGAGACCCAGTACTTC	CASSGGTGTKETQYF
TRBV30	-	TRBJ1-2	-	TGTGCCTGGAGTGACCCAAGGGAAGAGTATGGCTGCACCTTC	CAWSDPREEYGCTF
TRBV3-1	-	TRBJ2-7	-	TGTGCCAGCAGCCACCCCGCGACCCACGAGCAGTACTTC	CASSHPATHEQYF